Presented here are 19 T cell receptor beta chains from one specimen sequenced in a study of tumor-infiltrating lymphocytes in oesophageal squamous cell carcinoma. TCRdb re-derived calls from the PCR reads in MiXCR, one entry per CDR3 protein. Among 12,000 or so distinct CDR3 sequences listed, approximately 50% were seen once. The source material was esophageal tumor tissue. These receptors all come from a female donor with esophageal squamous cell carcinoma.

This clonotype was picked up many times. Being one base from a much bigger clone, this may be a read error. DNA of the CDR3: TGTGCCAGCAGTCTCCACTACGAGCAGTTCTTC. It codes for CASSLHYEQFF. The V call is TRBV7-2, the J call TRBJ2-1, with D uncertain. V shed 6 bases and J shed 10 bases, with 10 bases lying between them. Germline V lookup: CDR1 SGHTA, CDR2 FQGNSA. The CDR3 contains 11 residues.

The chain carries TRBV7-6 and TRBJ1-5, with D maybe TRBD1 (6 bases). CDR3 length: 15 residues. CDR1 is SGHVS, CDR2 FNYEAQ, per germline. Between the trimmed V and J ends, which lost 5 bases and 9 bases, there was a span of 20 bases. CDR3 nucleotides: TGTGCCAGCAGCCCTGAACAGGGCCCTAGTCGGCCCCAGCATTTT. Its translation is CASSPEQGPSRPQHF.

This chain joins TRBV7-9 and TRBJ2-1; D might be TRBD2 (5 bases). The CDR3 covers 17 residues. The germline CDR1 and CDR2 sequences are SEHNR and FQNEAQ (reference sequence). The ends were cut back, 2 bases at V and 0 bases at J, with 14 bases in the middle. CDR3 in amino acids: CASSLSPSGLSYNEQFF. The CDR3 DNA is TGTGCCAGCAGCTTATCCCCGAGCGGTCTCTCCTACAATGAGCAGTTCTTC.

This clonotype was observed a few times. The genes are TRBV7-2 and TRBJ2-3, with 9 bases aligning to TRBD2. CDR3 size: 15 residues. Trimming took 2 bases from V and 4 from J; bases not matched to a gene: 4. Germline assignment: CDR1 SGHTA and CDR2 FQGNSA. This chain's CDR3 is CASSLRAGGSDTQYF. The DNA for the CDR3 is TGTGCCAGCAGCTTACGAGCGGGGGGTTCAGATACGCAGTATTTT.

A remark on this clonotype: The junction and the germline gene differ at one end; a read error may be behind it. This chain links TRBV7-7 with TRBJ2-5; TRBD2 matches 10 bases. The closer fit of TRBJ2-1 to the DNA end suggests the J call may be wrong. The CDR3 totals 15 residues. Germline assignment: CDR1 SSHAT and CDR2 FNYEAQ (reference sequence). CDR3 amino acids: CASSLLAGGLNEQFF. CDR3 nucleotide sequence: TGTGCTAGCAGCTTATTAGCGGGGGGCCTAAATGAGCAGTTCTTC.

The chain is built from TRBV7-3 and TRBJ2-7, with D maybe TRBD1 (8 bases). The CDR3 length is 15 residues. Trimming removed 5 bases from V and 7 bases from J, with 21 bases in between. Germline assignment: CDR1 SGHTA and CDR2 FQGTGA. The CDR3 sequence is CASSLQGGGYNEQYF. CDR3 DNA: TGTGCCAGCAGCCTACAGGGGGGGGGATACAATGAGCAGTACTTC.

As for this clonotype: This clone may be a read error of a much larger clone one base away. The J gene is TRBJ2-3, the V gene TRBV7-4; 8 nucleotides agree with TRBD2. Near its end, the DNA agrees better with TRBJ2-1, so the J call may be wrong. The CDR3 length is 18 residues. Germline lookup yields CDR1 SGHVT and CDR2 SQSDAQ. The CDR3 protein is CASSLGWLSGGHRHEQFF. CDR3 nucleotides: TGTGCCAGCAGCTTAGGGTGGCTATCGGGAGGGCACAGGCATGAGCAGTTCTTC.

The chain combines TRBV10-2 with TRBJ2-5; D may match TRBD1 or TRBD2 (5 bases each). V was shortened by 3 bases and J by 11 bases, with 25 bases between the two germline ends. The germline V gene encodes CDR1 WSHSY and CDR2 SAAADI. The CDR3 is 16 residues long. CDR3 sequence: CASSDRGRIRNNEQYF. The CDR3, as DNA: TGCGCCAGCAGTGACCGGGGACGGATAAGAAACAATGAGCAGTACTTC.

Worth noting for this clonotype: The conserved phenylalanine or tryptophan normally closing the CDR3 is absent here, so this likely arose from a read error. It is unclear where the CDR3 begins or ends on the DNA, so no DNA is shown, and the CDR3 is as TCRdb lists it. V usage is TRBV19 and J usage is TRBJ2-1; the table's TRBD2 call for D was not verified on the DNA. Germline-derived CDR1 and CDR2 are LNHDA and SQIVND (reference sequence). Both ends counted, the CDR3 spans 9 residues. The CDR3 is CASSFFRTS.

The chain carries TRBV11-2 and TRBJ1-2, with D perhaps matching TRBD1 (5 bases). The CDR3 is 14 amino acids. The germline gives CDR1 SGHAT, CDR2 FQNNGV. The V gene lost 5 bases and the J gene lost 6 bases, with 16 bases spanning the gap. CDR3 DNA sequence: TGTGCCAGCAGCCCGCGAGGGGTTTATCATGGCTACACCTTC. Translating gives CASSPRGVYHGYTF.

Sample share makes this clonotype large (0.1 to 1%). The chain's CDR3 is CAVQGAAKDTEAFF. As DNA, the CDR3 is TGTGCTGTACAGGGGGCAGCGAAGGACACTGAAGCTTTCTTT. The chain has TRBV7-7 and TRBJ1-1, with 9 nucleotides matching TRBD1. Per germline, CDR1 SSHAT and CDR2 FNYEAQ (reference sequence). CDR3 length equals 14 residues.

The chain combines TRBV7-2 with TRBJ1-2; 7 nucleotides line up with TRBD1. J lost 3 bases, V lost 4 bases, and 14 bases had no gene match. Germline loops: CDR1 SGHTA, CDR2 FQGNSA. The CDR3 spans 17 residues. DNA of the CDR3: TGTGCCAGCAGCTCGCAAACCGGGACAGTTAGGGACTATGGCTACACCTTC. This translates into CASSSQTGTVRDYGYTF.

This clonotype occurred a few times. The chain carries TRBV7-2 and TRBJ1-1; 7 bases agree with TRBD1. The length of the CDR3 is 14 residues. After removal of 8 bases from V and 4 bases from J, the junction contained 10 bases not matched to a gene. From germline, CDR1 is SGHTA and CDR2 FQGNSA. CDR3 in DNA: TGTGCCAGCGCCGGCCAGGGGGATGGCACTGAAGCTTTCTTT. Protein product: CASAGQGDGTEAFF.

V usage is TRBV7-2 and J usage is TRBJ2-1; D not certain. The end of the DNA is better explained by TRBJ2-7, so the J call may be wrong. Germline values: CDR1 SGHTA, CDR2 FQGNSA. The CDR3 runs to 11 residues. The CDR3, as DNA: TGTGCCAGCAGCTTACGGCATGAGCAGTACTTC. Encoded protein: CASSLRHEQYF.

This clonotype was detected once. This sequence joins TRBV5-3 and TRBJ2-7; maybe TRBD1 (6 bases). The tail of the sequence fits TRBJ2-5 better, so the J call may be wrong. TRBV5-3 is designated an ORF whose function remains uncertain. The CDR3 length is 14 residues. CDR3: CASSPLTGGETQYF. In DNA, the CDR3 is TGTGCCAGCAGTCCCCTGACAGGCGGAGAGACCCAGTACTTC.

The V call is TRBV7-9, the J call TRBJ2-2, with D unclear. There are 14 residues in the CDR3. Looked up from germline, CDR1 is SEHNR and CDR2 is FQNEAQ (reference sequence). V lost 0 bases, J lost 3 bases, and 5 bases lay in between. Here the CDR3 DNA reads TGTGCCAGCAGCTTAGCAGGGTACACCGGGGAGCTGTTTTTT. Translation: CASSLAGYTGELFF.

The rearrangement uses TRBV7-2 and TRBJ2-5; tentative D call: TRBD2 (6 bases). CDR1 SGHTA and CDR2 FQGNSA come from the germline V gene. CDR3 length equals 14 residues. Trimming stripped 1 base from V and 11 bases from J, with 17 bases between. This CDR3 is CASSLGSGDSEQYF. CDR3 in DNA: TGTGCCAGCAGCTTAGGGTCCGGGGACTCGGAGCAGTACTTC.

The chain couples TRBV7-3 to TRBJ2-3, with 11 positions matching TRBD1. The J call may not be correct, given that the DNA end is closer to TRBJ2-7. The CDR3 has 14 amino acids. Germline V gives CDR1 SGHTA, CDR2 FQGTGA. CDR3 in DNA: TGTGCCAGCAGCCGGGACAGGGGGAGCTACGAGCAGTACTTC. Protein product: CASSRDRGSYEQYF.

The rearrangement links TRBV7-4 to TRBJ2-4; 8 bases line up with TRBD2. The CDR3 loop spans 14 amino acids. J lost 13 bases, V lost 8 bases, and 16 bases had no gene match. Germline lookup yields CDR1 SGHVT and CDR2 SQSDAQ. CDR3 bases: TGTGCCAGCCGAGCCGGGACTAGGAACAATGAGCAGTACTTC. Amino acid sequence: CASRAGTRNNEQYF.